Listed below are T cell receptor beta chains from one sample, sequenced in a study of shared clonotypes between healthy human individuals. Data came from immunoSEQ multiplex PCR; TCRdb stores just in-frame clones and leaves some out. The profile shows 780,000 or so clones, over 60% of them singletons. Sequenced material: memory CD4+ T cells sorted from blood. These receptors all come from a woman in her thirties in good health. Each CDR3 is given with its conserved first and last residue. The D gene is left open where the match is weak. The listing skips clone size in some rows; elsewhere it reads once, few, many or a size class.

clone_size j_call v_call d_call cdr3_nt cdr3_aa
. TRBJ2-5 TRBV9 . TGTGCCAGCAGCTCACCCAGGGGCGGGAACCAAGAGACCCAGTACTTC CASSSPRGGNQETQYF
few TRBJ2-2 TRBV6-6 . TGTGCCAGCACGAGGGGGGCCAACACCGGGGAGCTGTTTTTT CASTRGANTGELFF
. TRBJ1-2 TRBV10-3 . TGTGCCATCAGCCGACAGGAGGCGTATGGCTACACCTTC CAISRQEAYGYTF
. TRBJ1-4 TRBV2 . TGTGCCAGCAGTGAAGCTAGGTCGGGTTTGGGAAAACTGTTTTTT CASSEARSGLGKLFF
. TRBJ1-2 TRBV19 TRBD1 TGTGCCAGTACCAGAGGACAGGGAAGGGATGGCTACACCTTC CASTRGQGRDGYTF
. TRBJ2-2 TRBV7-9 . TGTGCCAGCAGCCCCCAAATGGGCACCGGGGAGCTGTTTTTT CASSPQMGTGELFF
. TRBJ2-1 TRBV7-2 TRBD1 TGTGCCAGCAGCTTCGACAGGGGCTCCTACAATGAGCAGTTCTTC CASSFDRGSYNEQFF
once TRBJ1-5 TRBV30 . TGTGCCTGGAGTGTATCGGGGGATCAGCCCCAGCATTTT CAWSVSGDQPQHF
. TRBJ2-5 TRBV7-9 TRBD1 TGTGCCAGCAGCCCCCCTGGGACAGGGGAGGCAGAGACCCAGTACTTC CASSPPGTGEAETQYF
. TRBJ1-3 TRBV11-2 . TGTGCCAGCAGCTTAGAGAGGTCGGGTGGAAACACCATATATTTT CASSLERSGGNTIYF
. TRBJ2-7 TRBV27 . TGTGCCAGCAGTTATAAGGGGGACGAGCAGTACTTC CASSYKGDEQYF
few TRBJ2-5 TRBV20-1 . TGCAGTGTATCTGCTTCGGGGCCCCAGTACTTC CSVSASGPQYF
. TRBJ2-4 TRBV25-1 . TGTGCCAGCAGTGAATTCCGGGACGGAGTGTTAGCCAAAAACATTCAGTACTTC CASSEFRDGVLAKNIQYF
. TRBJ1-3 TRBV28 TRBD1 TGTGCCAGCAGCATTCCTCAGGGGGCTGGAAACACCATATATTTT CASSIPQGAGNTIYF
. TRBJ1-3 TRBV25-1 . TGTGCCAGCAGTGAAGACAGAAGCTCTGGAAACACCATATATTTT CASSEDRSSGNTIYF
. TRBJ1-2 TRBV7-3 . TGTGCCAGCAGCCCCCGCCGGGGAGATGGCTACACCTTC CASSPRRGDGYTF
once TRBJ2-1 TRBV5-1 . TGCGCCAGCAGCTTTGGGGGTAGCTACAATGAGCAGTTCTTC CASSFGGSYNEQFF
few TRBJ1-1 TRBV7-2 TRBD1 TGTGCCAGCAGCTCTCGACCTCCGGGACAGGGGAACACTGAAGCTTTCTTT CASSSRPPGQGNTEAFF
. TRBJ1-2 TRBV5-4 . TGTGCCAGCAGCTGGAAGGGAAGGACTAACTATGGCTACACCTTC CASSWKGRTNYGYTF
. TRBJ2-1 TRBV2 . TGTGCCAGCGGAGACTACAATGAGCAGTTCTTC CASGDYNEQFF
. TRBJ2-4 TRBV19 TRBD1 TGTGCCAGTAGTCTTGGGGACAGAAACATTCAGTACTTC CASSLGDRNIQYF
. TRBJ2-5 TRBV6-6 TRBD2 TGTGCCAGCAGTTCGGGGACTAGCGGGAGGGGAGAGACCCAGTACTTC CASSSGTSGRGETQYF
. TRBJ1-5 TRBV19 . TGTGCCAGTAGTATAGAGGGTAAACAGCCCCAGCATTTT CASSIEGKQPQHF
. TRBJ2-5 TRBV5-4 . TGTGCCAGCAAACGGGACCGGCCCGATGAGACCCAGTACTTC CASKRDRPDETQYF
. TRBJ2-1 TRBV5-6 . TGTGCCAGCAGTTTCTCCGGGACAAACCACTACAATGAGCAGTTCTTC CASSFSGTNHYNEQFF
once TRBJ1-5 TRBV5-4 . TGTGCCAGCAGCCGACAACCCAATCAGCCCCAGCATTTT CASSRQPNQPQHF
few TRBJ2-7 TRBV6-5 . TGTGCCAGCAGTCAAGGGACCACCTACGAGCAGTACTTC CASSQGTTYEQYF
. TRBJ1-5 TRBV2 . TGTGCCAGCAGTGCTAATGGGTTCCCGCGAGCAGCCCAGCATTTT CASSANGFPRAAQHF
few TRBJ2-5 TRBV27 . TGTGCCAGCACCCGGGGGCCCCAAGAGACCCAGTACTTC CASTRGPQETQYF
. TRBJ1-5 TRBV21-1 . TGTGCCAGCAGCAAAGGACAGGACGTTCAGCCCCAGCATTTT CASSKGQDVQPQHF
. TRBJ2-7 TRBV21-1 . TGTGCCCGTATTCACTACGAGCAGTACTTC CARIHYEQYF
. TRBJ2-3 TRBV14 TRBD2 TGTGCCAGCAGCTCAAACCCCGGGACGGGGGGGGCAGATACGCAGTATTTT CASSSNPGTGGADTQYF
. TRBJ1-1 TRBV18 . TGTGCCAGCTCACCATCACAGGGGAACACTGAAGCTTTCTTT CASSPSQGNTEAFF
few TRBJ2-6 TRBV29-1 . TGCAGCGTCTCAGGTGGAGGGATGGCCAACGTCCTGACTTTC CSVSGGGMANVLTF
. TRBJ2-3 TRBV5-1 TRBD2 TGCGCCAGCAGCTTCGGCCCCCCTAGCGGGACTGGAGATACGCAGTATTTT CASSFGPPSGTGDTQYF
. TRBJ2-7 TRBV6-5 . TGTGCCAGCAGTTACCTGGACCGCTACGAGCAGTACTTC CASSYLDRYEQYF
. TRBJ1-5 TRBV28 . TGTGCCAGCAGCCTGCCAGGCTTCGGCAATCAGCCCCAGCATTTT CASSLPGFGNQPQHF
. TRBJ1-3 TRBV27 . TGTGCCAGCAGTCCATCGGGTGGAAACACCATATATTTT CASSPSGGNTIYF
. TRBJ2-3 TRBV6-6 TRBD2 TGTGCCAGCAGGTTACTAGCGGATGCTAGCACAGATACGCAGTATTTT CASRLLADASTDTQYF
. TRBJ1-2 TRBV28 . TGTGCCAGCGGCACCAGGGGAAGCTGGGGCTACACCTTC CASGTRGSWGYTF
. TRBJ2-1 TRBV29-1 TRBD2 TGCAGCGTTTCCACTAGCGGGAGGGCTTTTTACAATGAGCAGTTCTTC CSVSTSGRAFYNEQFF
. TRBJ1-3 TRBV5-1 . TGCGCCAGCAGCTTGATGGGGGCCTCGGGAAACACCATATATTTT CASSLMGASGNTIYF
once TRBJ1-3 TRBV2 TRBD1 TGTGCCAGCGCAGGGGGGCGAGGGGCCTCTGGAAACACCATATATTTT CASAGGRGASGNTIYF
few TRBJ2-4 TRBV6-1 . TGTGCCAGCAGGGAACTAGCTTTGGCCAAAAACATTCAGTACTTC CASRELALAKNIQYF
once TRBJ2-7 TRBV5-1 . TGCGCCAGCAGCTTGGGGGGAGCGGGCAGAAACTACGAGCAGTACTTC CASSLGGAGRNYEQYF
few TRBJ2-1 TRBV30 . TGTGCCTGGAGGTCCGAGGCTGTACCTGCCTACAATGAGCAGTTCTTC CAWRSEAVPAYNEQFF